These T cell receptor beta chains were read from a single sample in a study of human T cells and chemical hapten exposure. TCRdb re-derived calls from the RACE reads in MiXCR, one entry per CDR3 protein. The sample holds approximately 110,000 distinct CDR3 sequences, under 40% seen once. Sequenced material: whole blood, taken in connection with sensitization to the hapten diphenylcyclopropenone (DPC). Every receptor here comes from a man between 40 and 49 years old with alopecia areata. Some clones in this sample may be carry-over from other donors' samples. Both conserved end residues are trimmed from each CDR3.

CDR3 protein	V gene	J gene
ASSQDGLAGGFIGDTQY	TRBV4-2	TRBJ2-3
ASRFSREKLF	TRBV12-3/TRBV12-4	TRBJ1-4
ASSPNIGTGGDQPQH	TRBV27	TRBJ1-5
SAGLGSGKYNEQF	TRBV29-1	TRBJ2-1
SVQPAGGRSHEQF	TRBV20-1	TRBJ2-1
ASSLGLAGVSGELF	TRBV12-3/TRBV12-4	TRBJ2-2
SVRGRQGMDSGRTKNIQY	TRBV29-1	TRBJ2-4
ASRPRLAAHNEQF	TRBV11-1	TRBJ2-1
ASSSSGTGAGYT	TRBV13	TRBJ1-2
ASSQDGGPGTGELF	TRBV4-3	TRBJ2-2
ASSPLRVLTDTQY	TRBV5-1	TRBJ2-3
ASSQVQYMNTEAF	TRBV4-1	TRBJ1-1
ASSLQKGTSGKILDTGELF	TRBV7-2	TRBJ2-2
ASSLGDGTYQETQY	TRBV5-1	TRBJ2-5
AISEVRTEAF	TRBV10-3	TRBJ1-1
ASKGTSATGELF	TRBV2	TRBJ2-2
ASSQPEGTSDNTDTQY	TRBV3-1	TRBJ2-3
ASSYRQALFSNQPQH	TRBV6-2/TRBV6-3	TRBJ1-5
ASSLKQGSTDTQY	TRBV7-2	TRBJ2-3
ASSLEATRTDTQY	TRBV5-1	TRBJ2-3
ASSIAGDRRDTQY	TRBV5-5	TRBJ2-3
ASSLVAGPGELF	TRBV7-2	TRBJ2-2
ASSSIGTGVQETQY	TRBV5-5	TRBJ2-5
ASSQVVRAWKLF	TRBV4-1	TRBJ1-4
ATSRDAGTVYEQF	TRBV15	TRBJ2-1
SAYDRGGETQY	TRBV20-1	TRBJ2-5
ASSEATGTDTQY	TRBV6-1	TRBJ2-3
SASPPRTGDQPQH	TRBV20-1	TRBJ1-5
SARDPARDEQY	TRBV20-1	TRBJ2-7
VTSREGQGRSIQY	TRBV15	TRBJ2-4
ASSLPETMNTEAF	TRBV6-2/TRBV6-3	TRBJ1-1
ASSPKSSGGSNQPQH	TRBV18	TRBJ1-5
ASSLGDGGIQY	TRBV12-3/TRBV12-4	TRBJ2-4
ASSRDRGGAITYEQY	TRBV12-3/TRBV12-4	TRBJ2-7
ASRTTGVGSQPQH	TRBV2	TRBJ1-5
ASSQSIRGSGANVLT	TRBV4-3	TRBJ2-6
ASSLVTGEKLF	TRBV12-3/TRBV12-4	TRBJ1-4
ASSLDGRTDTQY	TRBV7-9	TRBJ2-3
SARGNFNQPQH	TRBV20-1	TRBJ1-5
ASSSSGETQY	TRBV7-7	TRBJ2-5
ASSYVEGLAGNQPQH	TRBV6-6	TRBJ1-5
ASSLEGLGSYNEQF	TRBV5-1	TRBJ2-1
ASAKGGAYNEQF	TRBV28	TRBJ2-1
ASSFKQGEAKNIQY	TRBV6-6	TRBJ2-4
ASSQVSSALGYPNGDTQY	TRBV4-3	TRBJ2-3
ASSLLQAQETQY	TRBV11-2	TRBJ2-5
SARASGSMRQTQY	TRBV20-1	TRBJ2-5
ASSQTTGGQGEKLF	TRBV5-1	TRBJ1-4
ASSQERGFSPLH	TRBV14	TRBJ1-6
ASSAQGADGYT	TRBV10-2	TRBJ1-2
ASSLGGMTPGELF	TRBV5-1	TRBJ2-2